This T cell receptor (beta chain) was sequenced during a study of T cells after yellow fever vaccination. This clonotype was seen repeatedly, ten times or more. UMIs were added to TCR cDNA along with a universal primer site when it was made by 5'RACE template switching. One entry per CDR3 protein results from TCRdb running MiXCR on the 5' RACE reads. Here the sample spans roughly 520,000 distinct CDR3 sequences, 21% being singletons. The CDR3 totals 15 residues. Per the germline V gene, CDR1 is SGHVS and CDR2 is FQNEAQ. V lost 5 bases, J lost 4 bases, and 8 bases stayed unmatched. The clonotype originates from a man aged 18-30 years who received the YFV17D yellow fever vaccine. The chain combines TRBV7-8 with TRBJ2-1; 7 positions match TRBD1. Sequenced here: PBMCs, sampled around 3 weeks after the first yellow fever vaccination. The CDR3 region has the DNA TGTGCCAGCAGCCCAGGGGACAGACAATACAATGAGCAGTTCTTC. Translation: CASSPGDRQYNEQFF.